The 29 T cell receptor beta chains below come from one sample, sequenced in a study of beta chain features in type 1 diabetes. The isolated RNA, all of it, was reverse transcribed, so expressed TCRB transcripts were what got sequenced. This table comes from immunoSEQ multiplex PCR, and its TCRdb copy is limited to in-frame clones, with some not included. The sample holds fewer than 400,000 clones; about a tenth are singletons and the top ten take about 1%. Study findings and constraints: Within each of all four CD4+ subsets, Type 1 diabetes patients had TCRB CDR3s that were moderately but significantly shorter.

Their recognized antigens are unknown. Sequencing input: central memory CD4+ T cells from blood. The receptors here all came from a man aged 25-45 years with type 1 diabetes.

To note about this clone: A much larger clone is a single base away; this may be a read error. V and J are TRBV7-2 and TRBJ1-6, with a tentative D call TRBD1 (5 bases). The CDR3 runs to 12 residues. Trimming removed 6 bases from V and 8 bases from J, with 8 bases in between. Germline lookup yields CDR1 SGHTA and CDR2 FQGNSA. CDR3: CASRLGDSPLHF. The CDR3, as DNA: TGTGCCAGCAGACTAGGGGATTCACCCCTCCACTTT.

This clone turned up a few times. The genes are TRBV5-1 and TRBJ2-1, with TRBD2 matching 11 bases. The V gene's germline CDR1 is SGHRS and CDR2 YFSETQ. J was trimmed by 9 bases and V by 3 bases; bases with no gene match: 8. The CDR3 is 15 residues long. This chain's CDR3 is CASSWGRTSGPEQFF. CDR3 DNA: TGCGCCAGCAGCTGGGGGCGGACTAGCGGGCCTGAGCAGTTCTTC. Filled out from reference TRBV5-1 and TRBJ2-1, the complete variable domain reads KAGVTQTPRYLIKTRGQQVTLSCSPISGHRSVSWYQQTPGQGLQFLFEYFSETQRNKGNFPGRFSGRQFSNSRSEMNVSTLELGDSALYLCASSWGRTSGPEQFFGPGTRLTVL.

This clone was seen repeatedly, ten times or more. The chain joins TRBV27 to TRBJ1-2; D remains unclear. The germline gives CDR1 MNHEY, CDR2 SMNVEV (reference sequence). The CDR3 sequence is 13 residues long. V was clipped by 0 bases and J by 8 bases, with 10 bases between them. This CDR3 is CASSLSRQRGYTF. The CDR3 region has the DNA TGTGCCAGCAGTTTATCTCGGCAACGCGGCTACACCTTC.

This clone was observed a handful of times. CDR3 in amino acids: CAWSDTIKNQPQHF. The CDR3 bases are TGTGCCTGGAGTGACACAATTAAAAATCAGCCCCAGCATTTT. J is TRBJ1-5 and V is TRBV30; D is unresolved. V lost 1 base, J lost 4 bases, and 11 bases lay in between. The CDR3 length is 14 residues. CDR1 is GTSNPN and CDR2 is SVGIG in the germline V gene (reference sequence). The variable domain in full, completed from reference TRBV30 and TRBJ1-5, reads SQTIHQWPATLVQPVGSPLSLECTVEGTSNPNLYWYRQAAGRGLQLLFYSVGIGQISSEVPQNLSASRPQDRQFILSSKKLLLSDSGFYLCAWSDTIKNQPQHFGDGTRLSIL.

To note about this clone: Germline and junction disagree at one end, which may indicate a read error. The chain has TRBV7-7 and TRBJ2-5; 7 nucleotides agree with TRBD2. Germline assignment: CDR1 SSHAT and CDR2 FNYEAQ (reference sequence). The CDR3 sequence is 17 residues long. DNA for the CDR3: TGTGCTAGCAGTAGAGGTGGCGGGGGAGGATCTCAAGAGACCCAGTACTTC. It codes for CASSRGGGGGSQETQYF.

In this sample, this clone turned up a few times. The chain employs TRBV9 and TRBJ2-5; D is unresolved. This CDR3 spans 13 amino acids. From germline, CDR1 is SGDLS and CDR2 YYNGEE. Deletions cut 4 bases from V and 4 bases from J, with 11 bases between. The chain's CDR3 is CASSPPSSETQYF. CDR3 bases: TGTGCCAGCAGCCCGCCGAGCTCAGAGACCCAGTACTTC.

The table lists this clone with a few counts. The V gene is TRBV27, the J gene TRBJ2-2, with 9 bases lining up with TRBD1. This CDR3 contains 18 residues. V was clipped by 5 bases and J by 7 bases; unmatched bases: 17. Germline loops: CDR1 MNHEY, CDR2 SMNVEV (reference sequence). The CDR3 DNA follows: TGTGCCAGCAGTCTCATAAGGGGGACAGGGTCTTATGGCGGGGAGCTGTTTTTT. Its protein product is CASSLIRGTGSYGGELFF.

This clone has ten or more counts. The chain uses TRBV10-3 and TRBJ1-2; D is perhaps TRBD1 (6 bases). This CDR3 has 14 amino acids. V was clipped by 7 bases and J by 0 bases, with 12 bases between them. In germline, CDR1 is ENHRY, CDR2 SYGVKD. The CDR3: CAIKRGEANYGYTF. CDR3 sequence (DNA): TGTGCCATCAAGAGGGGGGAAGCTAACTATGGCTACACCTTC.

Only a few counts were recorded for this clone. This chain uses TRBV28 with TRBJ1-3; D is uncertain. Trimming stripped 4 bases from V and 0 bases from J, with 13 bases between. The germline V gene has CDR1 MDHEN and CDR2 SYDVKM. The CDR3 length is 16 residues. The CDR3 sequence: CASSSPGASSGNTIYF. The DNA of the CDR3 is TGTGCCAGCAGTTCACCAGGAGCTTCCTCTGGAAACACCATATATTTT.

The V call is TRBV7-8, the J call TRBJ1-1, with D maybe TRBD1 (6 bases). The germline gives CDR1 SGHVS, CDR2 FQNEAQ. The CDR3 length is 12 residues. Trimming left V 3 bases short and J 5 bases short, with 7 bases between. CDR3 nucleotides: TGTGCCAGCAGCTTCGGGACAACTGAAGCTTTCTTT. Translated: CASSFGTTEAFF.

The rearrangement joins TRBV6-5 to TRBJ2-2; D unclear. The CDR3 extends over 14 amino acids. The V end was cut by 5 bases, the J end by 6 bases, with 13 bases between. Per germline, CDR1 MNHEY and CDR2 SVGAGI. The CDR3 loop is CASSPSMGAGELFF. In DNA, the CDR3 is TGTGCCAGCAGTCCTTCGATGGGTGCCGGGGAGCTGTTTTTT.

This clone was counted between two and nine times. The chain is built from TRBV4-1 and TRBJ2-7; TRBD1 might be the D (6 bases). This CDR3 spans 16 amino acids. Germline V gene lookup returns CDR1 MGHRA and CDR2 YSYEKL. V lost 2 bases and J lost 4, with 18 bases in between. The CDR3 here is CASSQPGRDKRYEQYF. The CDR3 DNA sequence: TGCGCCAGCAGCCAACCTGGCAGGGACAAGCGGTACGAGCAGTACTTC.

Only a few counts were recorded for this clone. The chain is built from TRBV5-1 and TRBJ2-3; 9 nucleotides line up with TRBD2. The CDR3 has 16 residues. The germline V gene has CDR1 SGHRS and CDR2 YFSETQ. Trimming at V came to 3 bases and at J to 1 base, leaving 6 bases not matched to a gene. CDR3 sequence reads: CASSSPGGGGTDTQYF. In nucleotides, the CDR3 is TGCGCCAGCAGCTCACCTGGCGGGGGGGGCACAGATACGCAGTATTTT. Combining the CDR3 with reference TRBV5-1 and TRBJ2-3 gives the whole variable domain KAGVTQTPRYLIKTRGQQVTLSCSPISGHRSVSWYQQTPGQGLQFLFEYFSETQRNKGNFPGRFSGRQFSNSRSEMNVSTLELGDSALYLCASSSPGGGGTDTQYFGPGTRLTVL.

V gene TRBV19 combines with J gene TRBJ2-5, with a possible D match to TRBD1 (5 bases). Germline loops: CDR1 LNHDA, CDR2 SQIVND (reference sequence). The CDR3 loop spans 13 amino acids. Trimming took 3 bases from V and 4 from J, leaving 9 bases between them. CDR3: CASSISGSETQYF. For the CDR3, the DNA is TGTGCCAGTAGTATCTCAGGGTCAGAGACCCAGTACTTC.

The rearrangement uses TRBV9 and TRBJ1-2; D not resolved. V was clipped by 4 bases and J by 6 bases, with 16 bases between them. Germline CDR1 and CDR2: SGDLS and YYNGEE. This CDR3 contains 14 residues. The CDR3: CASSLLGGRDGYTF. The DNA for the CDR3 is TGTGCCAGCAGCCTTTTGGGCGGGCGCGATGGCTACACCTTC.

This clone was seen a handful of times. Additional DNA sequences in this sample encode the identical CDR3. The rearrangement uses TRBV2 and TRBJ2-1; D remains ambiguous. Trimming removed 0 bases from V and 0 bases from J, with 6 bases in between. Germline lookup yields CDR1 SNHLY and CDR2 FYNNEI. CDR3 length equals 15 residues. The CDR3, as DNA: TGTGCCAGCAGTGAAGCGCCCAGCTCCTACAATGAGCAGTTCTTC. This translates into CASSEAPSSYNEQFF.

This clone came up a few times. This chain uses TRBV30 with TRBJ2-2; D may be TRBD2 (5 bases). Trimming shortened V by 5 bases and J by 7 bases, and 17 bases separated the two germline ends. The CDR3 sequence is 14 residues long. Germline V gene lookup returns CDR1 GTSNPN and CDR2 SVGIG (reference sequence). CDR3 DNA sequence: TGTGCCTGGGCCCGAGGAGCTCGGGGCGGGGAGCTGTTTTTT. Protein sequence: CAWARGARGGELFF.

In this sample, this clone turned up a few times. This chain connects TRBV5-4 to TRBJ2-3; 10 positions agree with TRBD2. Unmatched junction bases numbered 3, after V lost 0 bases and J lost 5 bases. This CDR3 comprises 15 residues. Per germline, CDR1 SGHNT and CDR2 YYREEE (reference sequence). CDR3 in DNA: TGTGCCAGCAGCTTGGGTCTAGCGGGGGAAGATACGCAGTATTTT. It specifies CASSLGLAGEDTQYF. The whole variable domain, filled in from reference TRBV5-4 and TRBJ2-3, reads ETGVTQSPTHLIKTRGQQVTLRCSSQSGHNTVSWYQQALGQGPQFIFQYYREEENGRGNFPPRFSGLQFPNYSSELNVNALELDDSALYLCASSLGLAGEDTQYFGPGTRLTVL.

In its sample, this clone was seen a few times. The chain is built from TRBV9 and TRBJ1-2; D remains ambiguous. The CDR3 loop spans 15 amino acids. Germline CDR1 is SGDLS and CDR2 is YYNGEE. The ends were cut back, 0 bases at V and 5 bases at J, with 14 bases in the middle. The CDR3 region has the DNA TGTGCCAGCAGCGTAGAAAGTCAGGCCTCTTATGGCTACACCTTC. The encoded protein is CASSVESQASYGYTF.

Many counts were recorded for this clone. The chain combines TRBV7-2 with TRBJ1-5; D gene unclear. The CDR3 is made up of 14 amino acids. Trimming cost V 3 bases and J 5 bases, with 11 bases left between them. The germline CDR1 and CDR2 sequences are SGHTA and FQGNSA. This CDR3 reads CASSFDERDQPQHF. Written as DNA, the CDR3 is TGTGCCAGCAGCTTCGACGAGCGGGATCAGCCCCAGCATTTT.

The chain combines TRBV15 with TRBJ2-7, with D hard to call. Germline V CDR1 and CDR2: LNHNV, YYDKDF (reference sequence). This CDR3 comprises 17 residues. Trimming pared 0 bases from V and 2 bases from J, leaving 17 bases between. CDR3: CATSRDRGGVDAYEQYF. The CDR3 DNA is TGTGCCACCAGCAGAGATAGAGGTGGGGTAGACGCCTACGAGCAGTACTTC.

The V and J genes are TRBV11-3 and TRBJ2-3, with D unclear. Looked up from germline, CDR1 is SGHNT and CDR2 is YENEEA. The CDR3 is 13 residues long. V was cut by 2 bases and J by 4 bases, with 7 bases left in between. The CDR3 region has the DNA TGTGCCAGCAGCTTAAGGTGGGCAGATACGCAGTATTTT. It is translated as CASSLRWADTQYF.

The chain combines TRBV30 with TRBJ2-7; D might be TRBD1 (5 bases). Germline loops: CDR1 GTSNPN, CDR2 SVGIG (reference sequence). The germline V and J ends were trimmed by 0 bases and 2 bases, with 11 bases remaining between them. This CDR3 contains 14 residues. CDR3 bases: TGTGCCTGGAGTGTAAACGCAGGGCCCTACGAGCAGTACTTC. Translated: CAWSVNAGPYEQYF.

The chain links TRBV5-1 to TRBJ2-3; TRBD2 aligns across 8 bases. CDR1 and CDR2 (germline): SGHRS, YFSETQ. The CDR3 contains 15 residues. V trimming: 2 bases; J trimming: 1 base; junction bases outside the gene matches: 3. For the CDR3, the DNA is TGCGCCAGCAGCTTCAGCGGGGGCGGCACAGATACGCAGTATTTT. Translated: CASSFSGGGTDTQYF.

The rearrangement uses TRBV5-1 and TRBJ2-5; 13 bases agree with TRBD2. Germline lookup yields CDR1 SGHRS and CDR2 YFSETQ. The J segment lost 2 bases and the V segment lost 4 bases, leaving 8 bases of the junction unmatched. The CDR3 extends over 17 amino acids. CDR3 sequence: CASSTGTSGAWQETQYF. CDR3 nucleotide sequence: TGCGCCAGCAGCACCGGGACTAGCGGGGCGTGGCAAGAGACCCAGTACTTC.

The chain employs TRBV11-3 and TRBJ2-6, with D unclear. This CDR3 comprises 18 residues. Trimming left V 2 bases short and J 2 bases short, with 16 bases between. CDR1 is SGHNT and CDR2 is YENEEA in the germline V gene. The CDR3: CASSLRLPFVPGANVLTF. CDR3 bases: TGTGCCAGCAGCTTACGTCTCCCATTCGTACCTGGGGCCAACGTCCTGACTTTC.

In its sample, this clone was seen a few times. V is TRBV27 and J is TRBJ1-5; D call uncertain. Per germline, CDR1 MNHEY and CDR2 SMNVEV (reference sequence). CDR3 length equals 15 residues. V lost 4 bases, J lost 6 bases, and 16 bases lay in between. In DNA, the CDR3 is TGTGCCAGCAGTTCCGTCGACCCGGCGGCTCAGCCCCAGCATTTT. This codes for CASSSVDPAAQPQHF.

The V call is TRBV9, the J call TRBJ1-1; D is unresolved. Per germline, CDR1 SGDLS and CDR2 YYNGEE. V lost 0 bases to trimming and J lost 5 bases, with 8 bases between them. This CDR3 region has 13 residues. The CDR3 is CASSVAAGTEAFF. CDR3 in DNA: TGTGCCAGCAGCGTAGCTGCGGGGACTGAAGCTTTCTTT. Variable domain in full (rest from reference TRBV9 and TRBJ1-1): DSGVTQTPKHLITATGQRVTLRCSPRSGDLSVYWYQQSLDQGLQFLIQYYNGEERAKGNILERFSAQQFPDLHSELNLSSLELGDSALYFCASSVAAGTEAFFGQGTRLTVV.

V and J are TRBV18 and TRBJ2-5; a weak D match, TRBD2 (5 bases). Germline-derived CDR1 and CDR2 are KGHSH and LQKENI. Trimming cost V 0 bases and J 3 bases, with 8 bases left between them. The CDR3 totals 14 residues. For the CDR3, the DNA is TGTGCCAGCTCACCACCTCTAGCAAAAGAGACCCAGTACTTC. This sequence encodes CASSPPLAKETQYF.